Listed below are T cell receptor beta chains from one sample, sequenced in a study of cytomegalovirus exposure and HLA in healthy donors. Profiling relied on immunoSEQ multiplex PCR, and the TCRdb table lists in-frame clones only, not all of them. This table holds 120,000 or so clones, about 81% found once. Sequencing was carried out using PBMCs. The receptors derive from a woman aged 50 to 60 in good health and CMV-seropositive. The CDR3 runs from the conserved cysteine through the conserved F or W. The D gene is left open where the match is weak. The size field is filled for only some rows; it gives once, few, many or a size class.

-,-,14,TRBV13,TRBJ1-1,TGTGCCAGCAGCTTAAGGACTGCCCACACTGAAGCTTTCTTT,CASSLRTAHTEAFF
-,-,15,TRBV19,TRBJ1-2,TGTGCCAGTAGTATAGTTGGTGTCGAGGAATATGGCTACACCTTC,CASSIVGVEEYGYTF
-,TRBD1,14,TRBV18,TRBJ2-5,TGTGCCAGCTCCCGGGACAGCCAGCAAGAGACCCAGTACTTC,CASSRDSQQETQYF
-,-,14,TRBV29-1,TRBJ2-3,TGCAGCGTTGATGGCGGGACTAGCACAGATACGCAGTATTTT,CSVDGGTSTDTQYF
-,TRBD1,16,TRBV30,TRBJ2-1,TGTGCCTGGAGTGTACAGGGGCTACCTTCCTACAATGAGCAGTTCTTC,CAWSVQGLPSYNEQFF
-,TRBD2,16,TRBV11-3,TRBJ2-5,TGTGCCAGCAGTCCGGCGGCTAGCGGCCAATTCGGGACCCAGTACTTC,CASSPAASGQFGTQYF
-,TRBD1,13,TRBV27,TRBJ2-7,TGTGCCAGCAAGGGGACAGGTTCCTACGAGCAGTACTTC,CASKGTGSYEQYF
-,-,14,TRBV5-4,TRBJ2-7,TGTGCCAGCAGCCCGGTACAGGCTACCTACGAGCAGTACTTC,CASSPVQATYEQYF
-,TRBD2,18,TRBV5-1,TRBJ2-5,TGCGCCAGCAGCTTGGGTGGGACTAGCGACGTTCTCCAAGAGACCCAGTACTTC,CASSLGGTSDVLQETQYF
-,-,12,TRBV6-6,TRBJ2-6,TGTGCCAGTCGGGAGGGGGCCAACGTCCTGACTTTC,CASREGANVLTF
-,-,15,TRBV29-1,TRBJ2-5,TGCAGCGTTCTAGGACTCCAAGAATCGTCTCGGACCCAGTACTTC,CSVLGLQESSRTQYF
once,-,16,TRBV5-8,TRBJ2-2,TGTGCCAGCAGCTTGAGGTTGAGGGCGAACACCGGGGAGCTGTTTTTT,CASSLRLRANTGELFF
many,-,13,TRBV19,TRBJ2-5,TGTGCCAGTAGTATGCCAGGCCAAGAGACCCAGTACTTC,CASSMPGQETQYF
-,-,16,TRBV4-1,TRBJ1-2,TGCGCCAGCAGCCATCCCCACGGGATACCTAACTATGGCTACACCTTC,CASSHPHGIPNYGYTF
-,-,12,TRBV7-2,TRBJ2-1,TGTGCCAGCAGCCAGGATGACAATGAGCAGTTCTTC,CASSQDDNEQFF
few,TRBD2,16,TRBV12-5,TRBJ2-2,TGTGCTAGTTCCCCAGTGGGCCTAGCGGGCACCGGGGAGCTGTTTTTT,CASSPVGLAGTGELFF
-,-,15,TRBV18,TRBJ2-2,TGTGCCAGCTCACCAGCGACACGGAACACCGGGGAGCTGTTTTTT,CASSPATRNTGELFF
once,TRBD2,16,TRBV5-1,TRBJ2-3,TGCGCCAGCTCCTCCACTAGCGGGGGGATCACGGATACGCAGTATTTT,CASSSTSGGITDTQYF
-,-,16,TRBV4-3,TRBJ2-2,TGCGCCAGCAGCCAAGATAAGGGGTACGGCACCGGGGAGCTGTTTTTT,CASSQDKGYGTGELFF
-,-,15,TRBV18,TRBJ1-3,TGTGCCAGCTCACTAGGACAGAACTCTGGAAACACCATATATTTT,CASSLGQNSGNTIYF
few,-,15,TRBV27,TRBJ2-7,TGTGCCAGCAGCCCCCCCTGGGCAGGTTCGGGAGAGCAGTACTTC,CASSPPWAGSGEQYF
-,TRBD2,18,TRBV6-1,TRBJ2-7,TGTGCCAGCAGTGAATTTGGGACTAGCGGGGGGTACCCCTACGAGCAGTACTTC,CASSEFGTSGGYPYEQYF
-,TRBD1,15,TRBV5-4,TRBJ2-5,TGTGCCAGCAGCCCGGGGGACAGGAGCCAAGAGACCCAGTACTTC,CASSPGDRSQETQYF
-,TRBD1,15,TRBV5-6,TRBJ2-1,TGTGCCAGCAGCTTCAGACAGGGTACCTACAATGAGCAGTTCTTC,CASSFRQGTYNEQFF
-,-,16,TRBV6-1,TRBJ1-3,TGTGCCAGCAGTGAAAACAGCCTCCTCTCTGGAAACTCCATATATTTT,CASSENSLLSGNSIYF
-,-,15,TRBV7-9,TRBJ2-1,TGTGCCAGCAGCTTACGGGGGACGACCTACAATGAGCAGTTCTTC,CASSLRGTTYNEQFF
-,-,16,TRBV5-4,TRBJ1-1,TGTGCCAGCAGCTTGGTAGTCGGGGGGCCCTCCTATGAAGCTTTCTTT,CASSLVVGGPSYEAFF
-,-,15,TRBV6-6,TRBJ1-1,TGTGCCAGCAGTTACTCGAGCATGAGGGACACTGAAGCTTTCTTT,CASSYSSMRDTEAFF
few,-,12,TRBV10-2,TRBJ2-3,TGCGCCAGCGGAACTAGGACAGATACGCAGTATTTT,CASGTRTDTQYF
-,-,15,TRBV19,TRBJ2-1,TGTGCCAGTAGTATAGACGGACTCATTTACAATGAGCAGTTCTTC,CASSIDGLIYNEQFF
once,TRBD1,14,TRBV11-3,TRBJ2-7,TGTGCCAGCAGCGACAGGGGTACGTCCTACGAGCAGTACTTC,CASSDRGTSYEQYF
-,TRBD2,17,TRBV5-1,TRBJ2-1,TGCGCCAGCAGCTTGGGAGTAGCGGGGGGCCTGGAGGGTGAGCAGTTCTTC,CASSLGVAGGLEGEQFF
-,TRBD1,11,TRBV20-1,TRBJ1-2,TGCACAGGACAGGGCCTCTATGGCTACACCTTC,CTGQGLYGYTF
-,-,10,TRBV6-5,TRBJ2-7,TGTGCCCGGCGGGGAGTAGAGCAGTACTTC,CARRGVEQYF
-,TRBD1,16,TRBV27,TRBJ1-1,TGTGCCAGCAGTCCTTATCCCCGGGACAGGGGACGTGAAGCTTTCTTT,CASSPYPRDRGREAFF